The following is a TCR beta chain sequence with its context. This clone occurred a few times. Its specific antigen is unknown. The input lacks base qualities; no much larger clone sits a single base away. This sample was taken from a study of blood T cell repertoires in COVID-19 (dated by TCRdb to 2020 to 2021). For the wider study: Samples covering the acute and convalescent phases of COVID-19 were provided by collaborators in the United States, Italy and Spain. The material from the prospective study consisted of cDNA or gDNA derived from T cells, B-cell-depleted T cells, or PBMCs. Where HLA class I and class II types were available, the types were taken from metadata supplied by the sample provider, not from assay-based typing. The repertoires were made available in a free public database intended to serve as a resource for research on the immune response to SARS-CoV-2. Deeply sampled blood TCRbeta repertoires from subjects exposed to, actively infected with, or recovered from COVID-19 were included in the dataset. A de-identified subject ID, COVID-19 status, age in years and sex were almost always included in the sample metadata. Samples were obtained from the ongoing ImmuneRACE study (first 160 participants) and from approximately 1,200 subjects provided by 6 global collaborators. What the work shows at the level of the full study, not this receptor alone: The quantity of clinical and demographic metadata differed by source and by participant and was supplied without curation.

TCRbeta CDR3 regions were amplified from genomic DNA by means of the immunoSEQ Assay, a bias-controlled multiplex PCR. For the original study's pipeline: The number of nucleated cells in each sample was estimated from the amplification of reference gene primers within the assay. To quantify the absolute abundance of each unique TCRbeta CDR3 rearrangement, sequence reads were collapsed and filtered. For each sample, productive Simpson clonality was calculated as the square root of Simpson's diversity index across productive rearrangements. In TCRdb, the immuneACCESS table is reduced to in-frame sequences with V and J assigned. These tables do not hold every clone; where another copy was compared, an unresolved V gene accounts for under half, and the others remain unexplained. From that table come the V and J calls and clone size; the DNA was used to work out D and trimming. In all, the sample holds 57,000 or so clones, and about 81% of those were seen once. Of the sample, about a sixth is held by the ten largest clones.

Whole blood was collected in K2EDTA tubes by collaborating institutions according to the institutions' own protocols. Collaborator samples were shipped for TCRbeta analysis as frozen whole blood, isolated PBMCs, or DNA extracted from either sample type. Material: peripheral blood. The receptor's source is a man aged 65 to 79 with active COVID-19.

The DNA is TGCGCCAGCAGCTTAGCGGGTAATTCCTACAATGAGCAGTTCTTC. Its translation is CASSLAGNSYNEQFF. The sequence links TRBV5-1 to TRBJ2-1; D gene: possibly TRBD2, on 6 matching bases. At the junction V is shortened by 2 bases and J by 1 base, with 10 bases in between. As encoded in the germline V gene, CDR1 is SGHRS while CDR2 is YFSETQ. The CDR3 holds 15 amino acids from the cysteine to the phenylalanine. The kept DNA is CDR3 alone, 45 bases in frame from the first base. With the rest looked up from the reference TRBV5-1 and TRBJ2-1 genes rather than sequenced, the full variable domain is KAGVTQTPRYLIKTRGQQVTLSCSPISGHRSVSWYQQTPGQGLQFLFEYFSETQRNKGNFPGRFSGRQFSNSRSEMNVSTLELGDSALYLCASSLAGNSYNEQFFGPGTRLTVL.